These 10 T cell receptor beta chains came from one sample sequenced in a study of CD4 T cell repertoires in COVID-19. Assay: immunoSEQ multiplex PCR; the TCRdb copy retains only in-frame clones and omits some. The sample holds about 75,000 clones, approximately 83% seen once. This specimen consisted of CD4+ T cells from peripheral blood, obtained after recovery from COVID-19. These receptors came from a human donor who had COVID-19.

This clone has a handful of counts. The CDR3 here is CASSTYSGGVNEQFF. CDR3 bases: TGTGCCAGCTCAACCTATAGCGGGGGGGTCAATGAGCAGTTCTTC. The chain recombines TRBV18 with TRBJ2-1, with 11 bases matching TRBD2. The V gene's germline CDR1 is KGHSH and CDR2 LQKENI. The length of the CDR3 is 15 residues. Unmatched junction bases numbered 6, after V lost 5 bases and J lost 6 bases.

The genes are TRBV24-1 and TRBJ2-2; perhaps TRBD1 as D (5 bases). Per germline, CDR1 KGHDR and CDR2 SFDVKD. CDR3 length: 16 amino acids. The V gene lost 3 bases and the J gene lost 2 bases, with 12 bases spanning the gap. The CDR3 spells CATSDPPQGNTGELFF. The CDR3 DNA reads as TGTGCCACCAGTGATCCACCCCAGGGAAACACCGGGGAGCTGTTTTTT.

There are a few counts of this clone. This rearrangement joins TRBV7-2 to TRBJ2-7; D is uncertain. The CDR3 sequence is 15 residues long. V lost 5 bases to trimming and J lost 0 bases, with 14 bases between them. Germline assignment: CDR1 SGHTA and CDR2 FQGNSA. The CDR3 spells CASSEGISSSYEQYF. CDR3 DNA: TGTGCCAGCAGCGAAGGAATATCAAGCTCCTACGAGCAGTACTTC.

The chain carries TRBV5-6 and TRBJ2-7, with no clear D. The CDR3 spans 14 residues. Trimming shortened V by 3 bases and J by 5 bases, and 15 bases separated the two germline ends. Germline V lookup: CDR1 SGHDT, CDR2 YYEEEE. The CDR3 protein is CASSSGPIADEQYF. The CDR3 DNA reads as TGTGCCAGCAGCTCCGGACCGATCGCCGACGAGCAGTACTTC.

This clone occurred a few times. The CDR3 is CASSLEQGAIEQFF. CDR3 coding DNA: TGTGCCAGCAGCTTAGAACAGGGGGCGATTGAGCAGTTCTTC. This chain joins TRBV7-2 and TRBJ2-1; TRBD1 matches 9 bases. The CDR3 has 14 residues. The germline V gene encodes CDR1 SGHTA and CDR2 FQGNSA. V shed 1 base and J 9 bases; nucleotides not matched to a gene: 4.

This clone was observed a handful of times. The CDR3 DNA reads as TGTGCCACCAGCAGAGATGTGACAGCTGTTAACTATGGCTACACCTTC. Its translation: CATSRDVTAVNYGYTF. The chain uses TRBV15 and TRBJ1-2; TRBD1 is a possible D gene (5 bases). Trimming left V 0 bases short and J 1 base short, with 12 bases between. CDR3 length equals 16 residues. Germline CDR1 is LNHNV and CDR2 is YYDKDF (reference sequence).

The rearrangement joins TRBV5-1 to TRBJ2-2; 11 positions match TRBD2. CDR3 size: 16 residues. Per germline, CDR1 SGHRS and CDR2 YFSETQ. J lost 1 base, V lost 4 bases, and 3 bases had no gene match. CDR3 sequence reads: CASSQTSGGNTGELFF. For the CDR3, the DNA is TGCGCCAGCAGCCAAACTAGCGGGGGGAACACCGGGGAGCTGTTTTTT. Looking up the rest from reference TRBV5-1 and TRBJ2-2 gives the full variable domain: KAGVTQTPRYLIKTRGQQVTLSCSPISGHRSVSWYQQTPGQGLQFLFEYFSETQRNKGNFPGRFSGRQFSNSRSEMNVSTLELGDSALYLCASSQTSGGNTGELFFGEGSRLTVL.

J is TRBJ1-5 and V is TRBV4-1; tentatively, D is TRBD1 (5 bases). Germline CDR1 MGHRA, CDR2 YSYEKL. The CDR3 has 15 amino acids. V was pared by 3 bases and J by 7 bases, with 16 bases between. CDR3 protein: CASSHREGGAQPQHF. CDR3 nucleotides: TGCGCCAGCAGCCACCGTGAAGGAGGGGCGCAGCCCCAGCATTTT.

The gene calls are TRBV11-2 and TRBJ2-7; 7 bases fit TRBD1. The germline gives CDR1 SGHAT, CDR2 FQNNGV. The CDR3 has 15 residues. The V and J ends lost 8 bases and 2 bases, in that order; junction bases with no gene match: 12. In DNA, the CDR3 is TGTGCCAGCGGGGACAGTCCCCTTCTTGCCTACGAGCAGTACTTC. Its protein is CASGDSPLLAYEQYF.

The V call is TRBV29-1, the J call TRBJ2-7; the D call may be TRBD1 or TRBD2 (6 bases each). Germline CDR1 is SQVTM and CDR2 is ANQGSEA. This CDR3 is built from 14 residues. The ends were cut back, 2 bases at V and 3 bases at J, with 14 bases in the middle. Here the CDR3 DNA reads TGCAGCGTTGAATCAAGGGGGGCCGACTACGAGCAGTACTTC. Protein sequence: CSVESRGADYEQYF.